One T cell receptor (beta chain) is described in this entry. This clonotype was counted ten times or more. Its antigen is unknown. The sample holds no much larger clone one base away, and base qualities are not on file. These data are taken from a study of T cells in Graves' hyperthyroidism and ophthalmopathy (dated by TCRdb to about 2019). With respect to the entire study: Peripheral blood samples were taken at initial diagnosis, before any treatment was given. In more than 5 Graves' hyperthyroidism patients, the study also compared T-cell repertoires from thyroid tissue with T-cell repertoires from blood. Once sampling was done, hyperthyroidism patients were given methimazole at a starting dose of 30 mg daily, whereas ophthalmopathy patients were given high-dose intravenous methylprednisolone. According to the paper, TCR Vbeta CDR3 sequencing was carried out on 135 peripheral blood samples, which came from more than 40 ophthalmopathy, fewer than 80 hyperthyroidism and around 17 progressor patients. Prospective prediction of ophthalmopathy was tested in an independent validation cohort of approximately 19 hyperthyroidism patients and 17 patients who later progressed to ophthalmopathy. A discovery cohort of around 100 patients, fewer than 50 with Graves' ophthalmopathy and about 60 with stable Graves' hyperthyroidism, was used to find distinguishing TCR V-J signatures. The roughly 94 discovery patients were randomly split 7:3 into training and test sets. Here is what the overall study found, with its caveats: During validation, the model predicted progression to ophthalmopathy a median of approximately 7 months ahead of onset, with almost 71% sensitivity and under 85% specificity. No statistical method was used to fix the sample size in advance, and group allocation was not hidden from the investigators. A 13 V-J signature model separated ophthalmopathy from stable hyperthyroidism, with about 90% sensitivity and roughly 81% specificity in cross-validation and 80%/75% in testing. Most expanded thyroid clonotypes (frequency above 0.001) were also found in blood, which suggests that blood repertoires may mirror thyroid immune responses.

As encoded in the germline V gene, CDR1 is MDHEN while CDR2 is SYDVKM. The CDR3, cysteine through phenylalanine, is 15 amino acids long. Solely the CDR3 DNA is kept, with 45 bases framed from the first base. V lost 1 base and J lost 0 bases; the stretch between them is 7 bases long. A patient counted as having stable Graves' hyperthyroidism if no progression to ophthalmopathy occurred over 18 months of follow-up. Hyperthyroidism patients were aged 18 to 65 years and newly diagnosed, with disease duration of less than 2 months. Exclusion was applied to patients with uncontrolled infections, other autoimmune diseases, pregnancy or lactation. Diagnoses relied on clinical symptoms, serum thyroxine and TRAb, thyroid ultrasound and orbital computed tomography. PBMCs were isolated from roughly 10 ml of fresh peripheral blood by Ficoll-Paque density gradient centrifugation. Trizol reagent was used to extract total RNA, and RNA quality was then checked on an Agilent 2100 Bioanalyzer.

The TCR beta CDR3 regions were amplified from RNA transcripts. The TCR CDR3 was subjected to a first round of RT-PCR using the HTBI primer set and the Qiagen OneStep RT-PCR kit. Libraries were constructed in a second round of multiplex PCR, after which size selection and purification were carried out. Paired-end sequencing of the libraries was performed with 100 bp reads on an Illumina HiSeq2000. As for the original processing: Raw data were processed with SOAPnuke, discarding reads with adapters, uncalled bases, mean Phred below 15, or no exact constant-primer or identifier match. COPE v1.2.5 was used to merge the high-quality paired reads, and each unique nucleotide sequence was defined as a clonotype. MiTCR v1.1 was used to align the clonotypes against IMGT TRBV, TRBD and TRBJ reference segments. Analysis was restricted to V-J combinations with a frequency above 0.0001, which covered roughly 99% of repertoires. A TCS score was defined as the ratio of F50 (clonal expansion) to E x V (chaos), with BLOSUM62-based TCRdist applied between CDR3 peptides within each V-J. Welch's t-statistics and random forest reduced fewer than 600 V-J features to 10 to 15, which were used in a naive Bayes classifier (R e1071). The raw public reads went through TCRdb reprocessing: fastp at Q25, MiXCR clone calling, in-frame beta chains kept. Each entry is one CDR3 protein sequence, shown with its most common DNA and genes. Here the V and J calls rest on TCRdb's processing, not on the authors' analysis. This sample gives under 300,000 distinct CDR3 sequences in total; roughly 13% of them show up just once. The top ten clones comprise 6.5% to 10% of the sample.

The specimen was blood. The receptor comes from a middle-aged woman with Graves' hyperthyroidism. The rearranged chain carries TRBV28 and TRBJ1-5; there is no confident call for the D gene. The CDR3 corresponds to CASSLFSNSNQPQHF. The nucleotide sequence reads as follows: TGTGCCAGCAGTTTATTCTCTAATAGCAATCAGCCCCAGCATTTT. The full variable domain, with segments outside the CDR3 supplied by the reference TRBV28 and TRBJ1-5 proteins, appears as DVKVTQSSRYLVKRTGEKVFLECVQDMDHENMFWYRQDPGLGLRLIYFSYDVKMKEKGDIPEGYSVSREKKERFSLILESASTNQTSMYLCASSLFSNSNQPQHFGDGTRLSIL.